This T cell receptor (beta chain) was obtained from a study of blood T cell repertoires in COVID-19. Study background: Both acute and convalescent COVID-19 samples were obtained from the United States, Italy and Spain.

One Seattle source followed patients from active infection through their disease course. CDR3 length: 13 residues. Per the germline V gene, CDR1 is SNHLY and CDR2 is FYNNEI. The trim removed 8 bases at V and 6 bases at J, leaving 4 bases unmatched. Per the original methods: Amplification of reference gene primers was used by the study to estimate nucleated cell counts. The data were produced by immunoSEQ multiplex PCR, yet TCRdb's version contains in-frame clones alone and is incomplete. V, J and clone size were drawn from that table, and D and trimming were deduced from the DNA. The table shows about 260,000 clones, with about 91% occurring only once.

The chain uses TRBV2 and TRBJ2-1; 10 nucleotides line up with TRBD2. Sequencing used peripheral blood. The sequence was obtained from a person under 30 with COVID-19, enrolled during active disease. The CDR3 region is CASRRTSGNEQFF. As DNA, the CDR3 is TGTGCCAGCCGTCGGACTAGCGGCAATGAGCAGTTCTTC.